This paragraph reports one T cell receptor beta chain. What it binds is unknown. This sample stems from a study of response to subunit inactivated influenza vaccine. Broader study findings: The authors proposed limited new T cell recruitment per seasonal influenza vaccination.

TCRdb reprocessed the RT-PCR reads with MiXCR, giving one entry per CDR3 protein. The repertoire has about 480,000 distinct CDR3 sequences, 10% to 11% of them found once; the top ten carry about 12%. The CDR3 has 16 residues. The germline V and J ends were trimmed by 3 bases and 0 bases, with 15 bases remaining between them. CDR1 and CDR2 (germline): SGHKS, YYEKEE (reference sequence). The sequences come from PBMCs from blood, collected roughly 45 days after vaccination. The rearrangement links TRBV5-5 to TRBJ2-5; D might be TRBD1 or TRBD2, each matching 5 bases. This sequence was found in a man aged 45-65 years who received an inactivated influenza vaccine. DNA for the CDR3: TGTGCCAGCAGCTACACGGGACGCACCGACCAAGAGACCCAGTACTTC. Encoded protein: CASSYTGRTDQETQYF.